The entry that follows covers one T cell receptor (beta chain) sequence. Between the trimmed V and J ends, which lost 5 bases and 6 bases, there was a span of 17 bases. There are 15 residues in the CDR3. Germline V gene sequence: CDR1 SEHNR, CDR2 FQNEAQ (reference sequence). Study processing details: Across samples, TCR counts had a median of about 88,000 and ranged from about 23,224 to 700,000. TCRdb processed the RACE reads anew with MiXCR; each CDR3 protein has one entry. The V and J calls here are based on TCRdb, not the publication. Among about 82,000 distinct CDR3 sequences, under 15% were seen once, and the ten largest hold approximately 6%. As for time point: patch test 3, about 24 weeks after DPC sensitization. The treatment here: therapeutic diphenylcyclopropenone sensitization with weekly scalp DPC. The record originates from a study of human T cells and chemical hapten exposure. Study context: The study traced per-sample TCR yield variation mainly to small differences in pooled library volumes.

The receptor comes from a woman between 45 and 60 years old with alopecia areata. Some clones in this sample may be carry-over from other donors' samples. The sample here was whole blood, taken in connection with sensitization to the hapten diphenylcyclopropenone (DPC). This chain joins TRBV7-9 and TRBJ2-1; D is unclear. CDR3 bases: TGTGCCAGCAGCCCCGATCTTGCGTCCCGCAATGAGCAGTTCTTC. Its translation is CASSPDLASRNEQFF.